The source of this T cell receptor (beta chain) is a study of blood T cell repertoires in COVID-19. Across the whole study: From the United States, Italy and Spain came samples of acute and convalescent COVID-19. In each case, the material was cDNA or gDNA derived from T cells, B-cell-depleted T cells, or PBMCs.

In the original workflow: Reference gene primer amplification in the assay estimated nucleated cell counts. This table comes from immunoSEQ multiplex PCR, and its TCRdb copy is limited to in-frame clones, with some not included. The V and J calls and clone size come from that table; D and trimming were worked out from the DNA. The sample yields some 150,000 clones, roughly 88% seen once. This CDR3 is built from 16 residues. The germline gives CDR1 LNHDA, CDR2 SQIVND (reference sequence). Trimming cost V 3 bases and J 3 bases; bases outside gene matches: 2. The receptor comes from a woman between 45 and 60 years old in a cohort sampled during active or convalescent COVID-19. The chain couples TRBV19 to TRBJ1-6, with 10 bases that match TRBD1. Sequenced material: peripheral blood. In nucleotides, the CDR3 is TGTGCCAGTAGTATCGGGACAGGGGACTATAATTCACCCCTCCACTTT. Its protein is CASSIGTGDYNSPLHF.